This T cell receptor beta chain is drawn from a study of T cells after yellow fever vaccination. Study results and caveats: Clonotype sharing between CD4 and CD8 compartments was small.

Germline V gene lookup returns CDR1 SQVTM and CDR2 ANQGSEA. The CDR3 spans 13 residues. V lost 7 bases and J lost 4, with 14 bases in between. The table lists this clonotype with a few counts. Its antigen remains unknown. By 5'RACE template switching, TCR cDNA was produced, with a universal primer site and UMIs added in the process. TCRdb fed the 5' RACE reads into MiXCR, producing one record per CDR3 protein. The data contain approximately 160,000 distinct CDR3 sequences, approximately 9.9% of them singletons. This sequence was found in a man in his late teens or twenties who received the YFV17D yellow fever vaccine. The rearrangement links TRBV29-1 to TRBJ1-3; D might be TRBD1 (6 bases). The sequencing here drew on CD8+ T cells sorted from PBMCs, taken 45 days after the yellow fever booster vaccination. CDR3 protein: CSALGGPGNTIYF. The CDR3 DNA reads TGCAGCGCCTTGGGGGGGCCCGGAAACACCATATATTTT.